This T cell receptor (beta chain) came from a study of blood T cell repertoires in COVID-19. About the study: PBMCs, B-cell-depleted T cells, or T cells were the source of the cDNA or gDNA that made up the material.

Trimming removed 4 bases at V and 0 bases at J, with 14 bases between. Germline values: CDR1 PRHDT, CDR2 FYEKMQ (reference sequence). The CDR3 runs to 16 residues. In the original analysis: Reference gene primer amplification in the assay estimated nucleated cell counts. Clones were read by immunoSEQ multiplex PCR, and TCRdb kept only the in-frame ones, dropping some. Clonal size and the V and J genes are those of that table, whereas D and trimming came from the DNA. The sample shows roughly 75,000 clones, 85% to 90% of them seen only once. V is TRBV13 and J is TRBJ2-3, with D possibly matching TRBD2 (6 bases). The sequenced material came from peripheral blood. The sequence came from an elderly man in a cohort sampled during active COVID-19. This chain's CDR3 is CASSSRGTQSTDTQYF. The CDR3, as DNA: TGTGCCAGCAGCTCCCGGGGGACCCAAAGCACAGATACGCAGTATTTT.